What follows describes a single TCR beta chain. This clonotype was counted a few times. The antigen this receptor binds is unknown. No per-base quality is available; no much larger clone lies one base away. The CDR3 starts with the cysteine, ends with the phenylalanine, and has 16 residues. Just CDR3 DNA is preserved here, 48 bases in frame from base 1. V loses 5 bases of germline sequence and J loses 6 bases, and the interval between the two ends is 20 bases. Per the germline V gene, MDHEN is the CDR1 and SYDVKM is the CDR2. The sample's time point, from its label and the paper: newly diagnosed GD, antithyroid drugs for less than 3 months. For both TCR sequencing and RNA sequencing, RNA was extracted from PBMCs using TRIzol. The diagnosis of Graves' disease was made according to American Thyroid Association guidelines. Patients for the study were recruited at an endocrinology department in Xi'an, China. From each patient, around 9 milliliters of peripheral blood was collected into an EDTA anticoagulant tube. Ficoll Paque Plus density gradient separation was used to isolate PBMCs, and no further T cell sorting was performed. An Agilent 2100 Bioanalyzer and agarose gel were used to assess RNA quality, and a NanoDrop 2000 was used to measure RNA concentration.

The sample comes from a study of regulatory T cells in long-lasting Graves disease (dated by TCRdb to the early 2020s). With regard to the full study: Patients with newly diagnosed Graves' disease had been on antithyroid drugs for under 3 months. A total of some 33 samples were covered by TCR sequencing, comprising approximately 13 persistent and 20 newly diagnosed Graves' disease patients. Peripheral blood TCR sequencing and RNA sequencing compared persistent Graves' disease patients with newly diagnosed Graves' disease patients. The study was registered as a clinical trial and conducted in China. The full study reports these points: As a limitation, the authors acknowledged that the small sample size may reduce accuracy. Sequencing and analysis were limited to the TCR beta chain. Compared with newly diagnosed patients, persistent Graves' disease patients had lower TCR Shannon entropy and fewer highly expanded clones, which suggests clonal expansion. The study examined only peripheral blood because the primary lesion, thyroid tissue, could not be accessed. TRBV28, TRBJ1-2 and TRBJ2-5 were preferentially used in persistent disease, while TRBV20-1 and TRBJ2-1 were favored in newly diagnosed disease. A larger number of public clonotypes was shared among persistent patients (about 2,700) than among newly diagnosed patients (around 890).

Library creation used multiplex PCR. Data came from an Illumina HiSeq 4000. To build TCR beta libraries, CDR3 regions were amplified by Arm-PCR using iRepertoire HTBI primers. Gel purification was performed on PCR products prior to sequencing. As for how the authors treated the data: Across samples, about 64 TRBV and roughly 13 TRBJ segments were identified and used for gene usage analysis of CDR3 amino acid clonotypes. COPE and FqMerger were used to merge filtered high-quality paired reads into contigs. BLAST was used to align contigs to IMGT TRBV, TRBD and TRBJ reference genes, with CDR3 defined following IMGT. Highly expanded clones were defined as clonotypes with a frequency above 0.1%. Shannon entropy served as the measure of repertoire diversity, while the Gini coefficient captured V-J evenness. Public clonotypes were defined as clonotypes shared by more than one individual. TCRdb ran its own pipeline on the public reads, namely fastp trimming at Q25 and MiXCR clone calling, and kept in-frame beta chains. Entries that share a CDR3 protein sequence are merged under the most common genes and DNA. The V and J calls reflect TCRdb's pipeline rather than the authors' work. This sample lists approximately 400,000 distinct CDR3 sequences; 15% were detected once. The ten largest clones capture 15% to 20% of the sample.

The sample was also reused in another study, on T cells in Graves' hyperthyroidism and ophthalmopathy. Looking at the second paper: Stable Graves' hyperthyroidism was defined as no progression to ophthalmopathy during 18 months of follow-up. The hyperthyroidism patients were between 18 and 65 years old and newly diagnosed, with a disease duration of less than 2 months. Exclusion was applied to patients with uncontrolled infections, other autoimmune diseases, pregnancy or lactation. Diagnoses were based on clinical symptoms, serum thyroxine and TRAb, thyroid ultrasound and orbital computed tomography. The first round of RT-PCR for the TCR CDR3 was performed with the HTBI primer set and the Qiagen OneStep RT-PCR kit. Most expanded thyroid clonotypes (frequency above 0.001) were also found in blood, which suggests that blood repertoires may mirror thyroid immune responses. A model built on a 13 V-J signature distinguished ophthalmopathy from stable hyperthyroidism, reaching over 85% sensitivity and around 81% specificity in cross-validation and 80%/75% in testing. In validation, the model predicted progression to ophthalmopathy a median of approximately 6.6 months before onset, with roughly 68% sensitivity and just under 75% specificity. To identify TCR V-J signatures that set the groups apart, the researchers used a discovery cohort of more than 95 patients, made up of around 40 with Graves' ophthalmopathy and some 58 with stable Graves' hyperthyroidism. Whether ophthalmopathy could be predicted prospectively was tested in an independent validation cohort made up of some 20 hyperthyroidism patients plus 17 patients who later progressed to ophthalmopathy. The 100 or so discovery patients were randomly split 7:3 into training and test sets. In addition, the study compared T-cell repertoires in thyroid tissue and in blood from six Graves' hyperthyroidism patients. After blood sampling, hyperthyroidism patients were treated with methimazole at a starting dose of 30 mg daily, and ophthalmopathy patients were treated with high-dose intravenous methylprednisolone. Libraries were constructed in a second round of multiplex PCR, after which size selection and purification were performed. The libraries were sequenced on an Illumina HiSeq2000 using paired-end 100 bp reads. SOAPnuke was used to process the raw data, removing reads that contained adapters or uncalled bases, had a mean Phred below 15, or lacked an exact match to the constant primer or identifier. High-quality paired reads were merged using COPE v1.2.5, and each unique nucleotide sequence was defined as a clonotype. MiTCR v1.1 was used to align the clonotypes against IMGT TRBV, TRBD and TRBJ reference segments. Analysis was restricted to V-J combinations with a frequency above 0.0001, which covered about 99% of repertoires. A TCS score was defined as the ratio between F50 (clonal expansion) and ExV (chaos), using BLOSUM62-based TCRdist between CDR3 peptides within each V-J. Welch's t-statistics and random forest reduced several hundred V-J features to about 13, which were used in a naive Bayes classifier (R e1071). Sample size was not statistically predetermined, and blinding of investigators to group allocation was not performed. The paper describes TCR Vbeta CDR3 sequencing of 120 to 150 peripheral blood samples, made up of roughly 45 ophthalmopathy patients, approximately 73 hyperthyroidism patients and 17 progressor patients.

This receptor was obtained from a woman in her 30s with Graves disease. Donor details come from another sample of the same person, matched by shared clones. The sequenced sample was peripheral blood mononuclear cells (PBMCs), obtained at new diagnosis, from a patient treated with antithyroid drugs. The chain joins TRBV28 to TRBJ2-1; the D element might be TRBD1 or TRBD2, as each aligns at 5 bases. The DNA is TGTGCCAGCAGTCCCCCGGGACCTAGTATTCCCAATGAGCAGTTCTTC. The encoded protein is CASSPPGPSIPNEQFF.